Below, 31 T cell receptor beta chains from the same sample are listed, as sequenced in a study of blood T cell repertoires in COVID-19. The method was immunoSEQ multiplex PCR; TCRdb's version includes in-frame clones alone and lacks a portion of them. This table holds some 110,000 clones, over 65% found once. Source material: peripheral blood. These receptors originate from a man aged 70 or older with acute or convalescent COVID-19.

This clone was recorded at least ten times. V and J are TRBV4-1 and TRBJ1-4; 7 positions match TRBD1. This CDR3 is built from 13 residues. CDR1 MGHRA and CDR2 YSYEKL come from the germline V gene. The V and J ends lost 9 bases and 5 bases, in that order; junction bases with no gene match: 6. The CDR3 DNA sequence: TGCGCCAGTGGCCCGACAGGGAATGAAAAACTGTTTTTT. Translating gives CASGPTGNEKLFF.

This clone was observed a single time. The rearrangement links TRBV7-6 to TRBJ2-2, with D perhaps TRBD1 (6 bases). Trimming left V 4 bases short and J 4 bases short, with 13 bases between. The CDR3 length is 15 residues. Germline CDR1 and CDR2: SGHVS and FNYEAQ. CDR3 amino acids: CASSWGWGRTGELFF. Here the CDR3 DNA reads TGTGCCAGCAGCTGGGGGTGGGGGCGCACCGGGGAGCTGTTTTTT.

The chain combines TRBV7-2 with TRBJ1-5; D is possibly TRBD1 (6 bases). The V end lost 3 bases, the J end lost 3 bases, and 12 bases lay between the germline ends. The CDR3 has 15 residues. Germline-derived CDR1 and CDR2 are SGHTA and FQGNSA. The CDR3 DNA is TGTGCCAGCAGCTTCATAGGACAGACCAATCAGCCCCAGCATTTT. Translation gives CASSFIGQTNQPQHF. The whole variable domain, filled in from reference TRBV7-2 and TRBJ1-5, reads GAGVSQSPSNKVTEKGKDVELRCDPISGHTALYWYRQSLGQGLEFLIYFQGNSAPDKSGLPSDRFSAERTGGSVSTLTIQRTQQEDSAVYLCASSFIGQTNQPQHFGDGTRLSIL.

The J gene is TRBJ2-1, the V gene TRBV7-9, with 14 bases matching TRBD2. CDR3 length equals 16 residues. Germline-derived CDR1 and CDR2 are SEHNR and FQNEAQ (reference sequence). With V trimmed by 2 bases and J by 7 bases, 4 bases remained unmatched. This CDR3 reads CASSLLGLAGGNEQFF. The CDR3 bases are TGTGCCAGCAGCTTACTCGGACTAGCGGGAGGAAATGAGCAGTTCTTC.

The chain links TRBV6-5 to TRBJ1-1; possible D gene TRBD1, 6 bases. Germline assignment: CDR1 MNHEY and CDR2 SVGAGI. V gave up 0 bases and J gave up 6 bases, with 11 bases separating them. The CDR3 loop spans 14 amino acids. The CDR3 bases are TGTGCCAGCAGTTACTCGAAACAGGGTCCTGAAGCTTTCTTT. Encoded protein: CASSYSKQGPEAFF.

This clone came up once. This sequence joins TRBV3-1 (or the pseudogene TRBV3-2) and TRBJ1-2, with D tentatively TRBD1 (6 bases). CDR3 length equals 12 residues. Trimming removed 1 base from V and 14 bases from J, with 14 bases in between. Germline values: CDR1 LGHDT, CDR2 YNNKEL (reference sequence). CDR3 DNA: TGTGCCAGCAGCCAAGCTAATCGTAGGGGGACCTTC. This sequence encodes CASSQANRRGTF.

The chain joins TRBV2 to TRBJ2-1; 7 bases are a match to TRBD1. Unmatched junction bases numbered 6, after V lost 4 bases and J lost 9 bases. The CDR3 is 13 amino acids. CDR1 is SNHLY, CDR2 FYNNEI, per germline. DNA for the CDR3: TGTGCCAGCAGTGGACAGGGCTCGGGTGAGCAGTTCTTC. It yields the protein CASSGQGSGEQFF.

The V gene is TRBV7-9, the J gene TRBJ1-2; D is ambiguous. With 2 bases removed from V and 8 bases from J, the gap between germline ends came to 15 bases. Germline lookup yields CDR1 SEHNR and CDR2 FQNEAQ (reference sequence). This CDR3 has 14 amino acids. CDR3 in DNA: TGTGCCAGCAGCTTACCTGGTCCGTCGGGAGGCTACACCTTC. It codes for CASSLPGPSGGYTF.

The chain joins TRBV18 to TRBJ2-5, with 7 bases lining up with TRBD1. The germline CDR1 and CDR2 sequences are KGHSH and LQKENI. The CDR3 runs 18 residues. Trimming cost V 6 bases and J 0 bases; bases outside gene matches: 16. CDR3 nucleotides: TGTGCCAGCTCGCAAGAAATCCCAGGGGACAGAGACCAAGAGACCCAGTACTTC. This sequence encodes CASSQEIPGDRDQETQYF.

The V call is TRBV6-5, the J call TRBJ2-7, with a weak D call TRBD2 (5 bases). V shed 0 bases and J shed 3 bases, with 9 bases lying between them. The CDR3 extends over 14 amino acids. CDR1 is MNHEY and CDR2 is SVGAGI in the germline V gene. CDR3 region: CASSYSGEDYEQYF. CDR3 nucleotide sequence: TGTGCCAGCAGTTACTCGGGAGAAGACTACGAGCAGTACTTC.

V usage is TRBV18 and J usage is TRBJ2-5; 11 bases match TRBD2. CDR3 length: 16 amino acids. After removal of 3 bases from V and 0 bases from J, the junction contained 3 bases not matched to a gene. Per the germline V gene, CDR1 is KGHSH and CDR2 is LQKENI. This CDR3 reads CASSPTSGAYQETQYF. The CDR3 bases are TGTGCCAGCTCACCGACTAGCGGGGCCTACCAAGAGACCCAGTACTTC.

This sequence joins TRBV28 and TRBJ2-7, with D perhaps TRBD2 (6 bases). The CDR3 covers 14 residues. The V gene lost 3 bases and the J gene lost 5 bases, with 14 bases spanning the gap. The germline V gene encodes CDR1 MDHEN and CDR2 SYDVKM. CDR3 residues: CASSFGGSMDEQYF. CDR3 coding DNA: TGTGCCAGCAGTTTCGGGGGTTCTATGGACGAGCAGTACTTC.

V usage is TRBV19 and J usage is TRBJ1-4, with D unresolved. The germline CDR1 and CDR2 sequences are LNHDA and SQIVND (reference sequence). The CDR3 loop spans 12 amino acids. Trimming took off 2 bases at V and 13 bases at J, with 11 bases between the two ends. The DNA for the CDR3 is TGTGCCAGTAGTATATGGCCAGGAGGACTGTTTTTT. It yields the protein CASSIWPGGLFF.

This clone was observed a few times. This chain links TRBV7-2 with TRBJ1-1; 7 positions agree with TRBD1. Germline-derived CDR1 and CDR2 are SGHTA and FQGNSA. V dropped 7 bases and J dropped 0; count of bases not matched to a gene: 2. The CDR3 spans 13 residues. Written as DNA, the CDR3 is TGTGCCAGCACGGGACAGATGAACACTGAAGCTTTCTTT. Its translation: CASTGQMNTEAFF.

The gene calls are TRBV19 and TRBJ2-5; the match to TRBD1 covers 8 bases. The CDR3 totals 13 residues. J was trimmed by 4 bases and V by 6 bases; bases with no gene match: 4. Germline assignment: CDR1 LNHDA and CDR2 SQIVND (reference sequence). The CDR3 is CASSSQGGETQYF. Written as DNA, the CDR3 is TGTGCCAGTAGCTCACAGGGGGGAGAGACCCAGTACTTC.

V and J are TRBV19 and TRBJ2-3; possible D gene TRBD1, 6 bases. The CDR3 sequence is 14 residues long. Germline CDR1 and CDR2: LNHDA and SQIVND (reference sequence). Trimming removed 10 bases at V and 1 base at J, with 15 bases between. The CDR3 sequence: CATRGRVGTDTQYF. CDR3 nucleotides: TGTGCCACCAGGGGTAGGGTAGGCACAGATACGCAGTATTTT.

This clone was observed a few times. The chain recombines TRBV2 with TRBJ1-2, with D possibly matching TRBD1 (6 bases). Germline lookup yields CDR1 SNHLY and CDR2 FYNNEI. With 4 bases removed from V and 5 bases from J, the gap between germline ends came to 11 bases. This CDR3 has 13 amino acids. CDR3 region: CASSVEGGYGYTF. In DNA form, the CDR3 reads TGTGCCAGCAGTGTCGAAGGGGGATATGGCTACACCTTC.

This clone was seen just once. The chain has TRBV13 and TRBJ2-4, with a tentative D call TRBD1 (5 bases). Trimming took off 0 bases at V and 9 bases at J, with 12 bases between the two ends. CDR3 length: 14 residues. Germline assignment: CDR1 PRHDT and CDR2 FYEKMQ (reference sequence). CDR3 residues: CASSLGQAPGIQYF. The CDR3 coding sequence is TGTGCCAGCAGCTTAGGACAGGCCCCCGGCATTCAGTACTTC.

CDR3 sequence (DNA): TGTGCCAGCAGCTGGACTAAGGGAACCCAAGCTTTCTTT. Translation: CASSWTKGTQAFF. V usage is TRBV5-6 and J usage is TRBJ1-1; the D is unclear. V lost 3 bases to trimming and J lost 9 bases, with 15 bases between them. CDR3 length: 13 residues. Germline CDR1 reads SGHDT; CDR2 reads YYEEEE.

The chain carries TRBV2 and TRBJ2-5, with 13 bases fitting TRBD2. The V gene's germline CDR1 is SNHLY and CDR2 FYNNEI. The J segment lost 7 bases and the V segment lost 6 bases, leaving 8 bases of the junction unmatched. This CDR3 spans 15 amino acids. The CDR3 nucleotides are TGTGCCAGCAGAACCGGACTAGCGGGGGCGGGGACCCAGTACTTC. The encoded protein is CASRTGLAGAGTQYF.

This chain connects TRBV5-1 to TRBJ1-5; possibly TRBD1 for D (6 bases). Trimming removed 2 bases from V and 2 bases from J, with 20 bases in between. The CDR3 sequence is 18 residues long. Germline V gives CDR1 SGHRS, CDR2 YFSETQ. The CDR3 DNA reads TGCGCCAGCAGCTTTGGGGACATCACCCTTTATGGCAATCAGCCCCAGCATTTT. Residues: CASSFGDITLYGNQPQHF.

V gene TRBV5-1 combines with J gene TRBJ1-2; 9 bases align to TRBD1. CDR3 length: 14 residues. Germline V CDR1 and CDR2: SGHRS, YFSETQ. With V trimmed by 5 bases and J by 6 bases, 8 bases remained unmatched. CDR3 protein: CASSLTGGPDGYTF. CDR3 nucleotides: TGCGCCAGCAGTTTAACAGGGGGCCCTGATGGCTACACCTTC. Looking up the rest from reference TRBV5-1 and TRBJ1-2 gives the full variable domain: KAGVTQTPRYLIKTRGQQVTLSCSPISGHRSVSWYQQTPGQGLQFLFEYFSETQRNKGNFPGRFSGRQFSNSRSEMNVSTLELGDSALYLCASSLTGGPDGYTFGSGTRLTVV.

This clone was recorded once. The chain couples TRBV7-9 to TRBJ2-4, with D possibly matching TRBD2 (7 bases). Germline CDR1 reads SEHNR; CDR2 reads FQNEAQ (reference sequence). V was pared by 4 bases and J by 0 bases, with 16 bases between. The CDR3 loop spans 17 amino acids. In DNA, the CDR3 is TGTGCCAGCAGCTCTAAGGGGGGGACTCTAGCCAAAAACATTCAGTACTTC. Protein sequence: CASSSKGGTLAKNIQYF. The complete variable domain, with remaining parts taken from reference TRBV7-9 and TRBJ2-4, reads DTGVSQNPRHKITKRGQNVTFRCDPISEHNRLYWYRQTLGQGPEFLTYFQNEAQLEKSRLLSDRFSAERPKGSFSTLEIQRTEQGDSAMYLCASSSKGGTLAKNIQYFGAGTRLSVL.

This CDR3 reads CASSESSGGLYEQYF. CDR3 nucleotide sequence: TGTGCCAGCAGCGAAAGTTCGGGGGGTCTCTACGAGCAGTACTTC. The V call is TRBV9, the J call TRBJ2-7, with 7 bases aligning to TRBD2. The CDR3 has 15 residues. Germline values: CDR1 SGDLS, CDR2 YYNGEE. Trimming took 3 bases from V and 3 from J; bases not matched to a gene: 9.

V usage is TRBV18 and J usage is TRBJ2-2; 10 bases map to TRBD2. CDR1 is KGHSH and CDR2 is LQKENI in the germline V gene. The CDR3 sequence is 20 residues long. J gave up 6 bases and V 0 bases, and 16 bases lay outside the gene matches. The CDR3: CASSPPPPGGLAGVPGELFF. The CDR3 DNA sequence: TGTGCCAGCTCACCACCCCCCCCCGGGGGCCTAGCGGGAGTCCCCGGGGAGCTGTTTTTT.

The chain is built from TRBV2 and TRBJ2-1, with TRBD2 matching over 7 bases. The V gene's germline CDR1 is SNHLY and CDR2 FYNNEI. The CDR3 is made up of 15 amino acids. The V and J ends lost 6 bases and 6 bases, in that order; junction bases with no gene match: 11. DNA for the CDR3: TGTGCCAGCAGGACGGGGAGGGTCGGGCTCAATGAGCAGTTCTTC. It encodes CASRTGRVGLNEQFF.

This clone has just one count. The CDR3 DNA sequence: TGTGCCAGCAGTTACGGTGGCGGGAGTAAGGATGAGCAGTTCTTC. Translating gives CASSYGGGSKDEQFF. The chain carries TRBV6-5 and TRBJ2-1, with 7 positions matching TRBD2. This CDR3 has 15 amino acids. V shed 2 bases and J 8 bases; nucleotides not matched to a gene: 9. Per the germline V gene, CDR1 is MNHEY and CDR2 is SVGAGI.

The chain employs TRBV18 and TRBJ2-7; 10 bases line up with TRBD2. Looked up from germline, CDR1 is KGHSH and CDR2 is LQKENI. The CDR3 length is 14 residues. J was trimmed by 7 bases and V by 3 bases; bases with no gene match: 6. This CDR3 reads CASSPELAGKEQYF. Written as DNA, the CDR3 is TGTGCCAGCTCACCTGAACTAGCGGGAAAAGAGCAGTACTTC.

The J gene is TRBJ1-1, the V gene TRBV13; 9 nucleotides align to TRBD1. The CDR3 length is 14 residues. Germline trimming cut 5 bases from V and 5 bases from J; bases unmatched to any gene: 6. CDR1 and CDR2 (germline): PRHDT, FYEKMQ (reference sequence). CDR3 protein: CASSTGGSRTEAFF. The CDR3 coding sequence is TGTGCCAGCAGCACAGGGGGCTCTAGGACTGAAGCTTTCTTT.

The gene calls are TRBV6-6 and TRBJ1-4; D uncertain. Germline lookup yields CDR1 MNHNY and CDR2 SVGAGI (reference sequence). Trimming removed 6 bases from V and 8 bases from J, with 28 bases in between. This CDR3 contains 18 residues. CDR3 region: CASSREPPKGGGNEKLFF. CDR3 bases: TGTGCCAGCAGCCGAGAACCCCCTAAAGGCGGAGGAAACGAAAAACTGTTTTTT.

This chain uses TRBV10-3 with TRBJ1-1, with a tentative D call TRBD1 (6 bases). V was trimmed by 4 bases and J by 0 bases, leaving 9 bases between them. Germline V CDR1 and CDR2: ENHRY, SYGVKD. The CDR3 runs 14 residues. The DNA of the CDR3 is TGTGCCATCAGTGTTCAGGGGCTGAACACTGAAGCTTTCTTT. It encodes CAISVQGLNTEAFF.